The 30 T cell receptor beta chains below all came from one sample that was sequenced in a study of Ad26.COV2.S vaccination and SARS-CoV-2 variants. Repertoires were generated with immunoSEQ multiplex PCR, while TCRdb's copy carries only in-frame clones and drops some. The table lists fewer than 500,000 clones, around 90% of them singletons. Specified treatment: 15 to 20 received Ad26.COV2.S at low or high dose, single or two shots; 5 received placebo; per-sample allocation not given. Sample collection was performed on day 63 after the first vaccine or placebo injection. The material sequenced was peripheral blood, taken in a trial of Ad26.COV2.S vaccine versus placebo. The receptor source for this set is a person aged 18-65 years who received the Ad26.COV2.S COVID-19 vaccine or a placebo.

This rearrangement joins TRBV19 to TRBJ2-3; 7 positions agree with TRBD2. There are 16 residues in the CDR3. Germline CDR1 reads LNHDA; CDR2 reads SQIVND (reference sequence). V gave up 5 bases and J gave up 2 bases; unmatched junction bases: 10. CDR3 bases: TGTGCCAGTAGTCGGCGGGAGCTAGGCATCACAGATACGCAGTATTTT. Translated, it gives CASSRRELGITDTQYF.

The J gene is TRBJ2-7, the V gene TRBV9, with 8 bases identical to TRBD2. The CDR3 is made up of 20 amino acids. Germline lookup yields CDR1 SGDLS and CDR2 YYNGEE. J was trimmed by 2 bases and V by 2 bases; bases with no gene match: 21. In DNA, the CDR3 is TGTGCCAGCAGCGTTAATTCAGGCCCGGGGCGAGCGGGAGCGCCCTACGAGCAGTACTTC. The encoded protein is CASSVNSGPGRAGAPYEQYF.

The V and J genes are TRBV30 and TRBJ2-5; no clear D gene. The CDR3 is made up of 13 amino acids. Trimming pared 2 bases from V and 2 bases from J, leaving 9 bases between. CDR1 GTSNPN and CDR2 SVGIG come from the germline V gene (reference sequence). The CDR3 loop is CAWSPRSQETQYF. The CDR3 nucleotides are TGTGCCTGGAGTCCTCGGAGTCAAGAGACCCAGTACTTC.

The gene calls are TRBV6-2 or TRBV6-3 and TRBJ2-1, with a tentative D call TRBD1 (6 bases). Germline CDR1 reads MNHEY; CDR2 reads SVGEGT. V was clipped by 5 bases and J by 4 bases, with 9 bases between them. This CDR3 spans 13 amino acids. The CDR3 region has the DNA TGTGCCAGCAGTACAGGGCTATACAATGAGCAGTTCTTC. This gives the protein CASSTGLYNEQFF.

This chain uses TRBV5-1 with TRBJ2-1, with a possible D match to TRBD2 (6 bases). Germline CDR1 and CDR2: SGHRS and YFSETQ. V lost 4 bases, J lost 0 bases, and 17 bases lay in between. This CDR3 is 17 amino acids long. CDR3 residues: CASSLRGGGSSYNEQFF. The CDR3 bases are TGCGCCAGCAGCCTCCGGGGAGGCGGAAGCTCCTACAATGAGCAGTTCTTC.

J is TRBJ1-1 and V is TRBV10-3; D remains ambiguous. The CDR3 loop spans 11 amino acids. Germline V gene sequence: CDR1 ENHRY, CDR2 SYGVKD. Trimming pared 5 bases from V and 3 bases from J, leaving 4 bases between. The CDR3: CAISQDTEAFF. Here the CDR3 DNA reads TGTGCCATCAGTCAGGACACTGAAGCTTTCTTT.

CDR3 coding DNA: TGTGCCAGCAGCTCTGATGATAGGAGGAGTGGCACAGATACGCAGTATTTT. Its protein is CASSSDDRRSGTDTQYF. The rearrangement joins TRBV4-2 to TRBJ2-3; D is perhaps TRBD2 (5 bases). Trimming cost V 5 bases and J 1 base, with 19 bases left between them. Germline CDR1 is LGHNA and CDR2 is YNFKEQ. The CDR3 loop spans 17 amino acids.

The V call is TRBV23-1, the J call TRBJ2-4; TRBD1 matches 8 bases. TRBV23-1 is an ORF, with its function uncertain. The J segment lost 1 base and the V segment lost 0 bases, leaving 17 bases of the junction unmatched. This CDR3 region has 21 residues. The CDR3 reads CASSQSGEATGDGWAKNIQYF. The CDR3 DNA reads TGCGCCAGCAGTCAATCGGGGGAAGCGACAGGGGATGGGTGGGCCAAAAACATTCAGTACTTC.

CDR3 DNA sequence: TGTGCCAGCAGCTTGAGCGGCGGCCCCAAGTACTTC. Translating gives CASSLSGGPKYF. V gene TRBV5-4 combines with J gene TRBJ2-4; D is possibly TRBD2 (5 bases). CDR3 length: 12 residues. Germline V lookup: CDR1 SGHNT, CDR2 YYREEE (reference sequence). Between the trimmed V and J ends, which lost 1 base and 14 bases, there was a span of 13 bases.

The rearrangement joins TRBV25-1 to TRBJ2-7, with 11 bases that match TRBD2. This CDR3 region has 16 residues. Trimming at V came to 6 bases and at J to 0 bases, leaving 7 bases not matched to a gene. The germline V gene has CDR1 MGHDK and CDR2 SYGVNS. CDR3: CASRGRLAGSSYEQYF. The CDR3 DNA reads TGTGCCAGCAGGGGCCGACTAGCGGGGAGCTCCTACGAGCAGTACTTC.

This clone came up a few times. The chain couples TRBV27 to TRBJ2-7, with 9 bases identical to TRBD1. Germline V gives CDR1 MNHEY, CDR2 SMNVEV (reference sequence). V shed 6 bases, J shed 5 bases, and the junction held 20 bases outside the gene matches. The CDR3 sequence is 18 residues long. The CDR3 DNA is TGTGCCAGCAGATATAATACCGCAGACGGGACAGGGTTACACGAGCAGTACTTC. It is translated as CASRYNTADGTGLHEQYF.

The chain couples TRBV5-3 to TRBJ1-1, with D unclear. TRBV5-3 is known as an ORF, though its function is uncertain. V shed 4 bases and J shed 4 bases, with 26 bases lying between them. The CDR3 length is 18 residues. CDR3 DNA: TGTGCCAGAAGCCCCCTCGCCCGGGCCCCCAGGAGGCTCACTGAAGCTTTCTTT. Translated, it gives CARSPLARAPRRLTEAFF.

The V and J genes are TRBV18 and TRBJ2-2, with a weak D call TRBD2 (5 bases). The CDR3 covers 14 residues. V was pared by 3 bases and J by 9 bases, with 14 bases between. CDR1 is KGHSH and CDR2 is LQKENI in the germline V gene. The CDR3 nucleotides are TGTGCCAGCTCACCCCTAGATGGAGGCCGGGAGCTGTTTTTT. Its translation is CASSPLDGGRELFF.

V gene TRBV19 combines with J gene TRBJ1-5; perhaps TRBD1 as D (6 bases). Trimming cost V 9 bases and J 2 bases, with 11 bases left between them. The V gene's germline CDR1 is LNHDA and CDR2 SQIVND (reference sequence). The CDR3 contains 13 residues. The CDR3 nucleotides read TGTGCCAGCCGCACAGGGCGCAATCAGCCCCAGCATTTT. The encoded protein is CASRTGRNQPQHF.

V is TRBV9 and J is TRBJ2-3; D might be TRBD2 (5 bases). This CDR3 comprises 18 residues. Germline loops: CDR1 SGDLS, CDR2 YYNGEE. V was cut by 4 bases and J by 0 bases, with 21 bases left in between. DNA of the CDR3: TGTGCCAGCAGCTCCACCGTAGGAGTTAGGACTAGCACAGATACGCAGTATTTT. It specifies CASSSTVGVRTSTDTQYF.

The rearrangement joins TRBV30 to TRBJ2-3, with TRBD2 identical over 11 bases. Germline V gives CDR1 GTSNPN, CDR2 SVGIG (reference sequence). This CDR3 has 16 residues. Losses at the gene ends were 1 base for V and 5 bases for J; bases not matched to a gene: 8. The CDR3: CAWSEDTSGRIDTQYF. The DNA for the CDR3 is TGTGCCTGGAGTGAAGATACTAGCGGGAGAATAGATACGCAGTATTTT.

The chain couples TRBV7-8 to TRBJ2-6, with D possibly matching TRBD2 (5 bases). Germline assignment: CDR1 SGHVS and CDR2 FQNEAQ. The CDR3 is made up of 16 amino acids. The ends were cut back, 1 base at V and 4 bases at J, with 11 bases in the middle. The chain's CDR3 is CASSLGRGSGANVLTF. The CDR3, as DNA: TGTGCCAGCAGCTTAGGTCGGGGAAGCGGGGCCAACGTCCTGACTTTC.

Concerning this clone: The sample contains more than one DNA sequence encoding this CDR3. V gene TRBV5-1 combines with J gene TRBJ2-1; possibly TRBD2 for D (5 bases). Trimming took off 0 bases at V and 7 bases at J, with 8 bases between the two ends. Germline CDR1 and CDR2: SGHRS and YFSETQ. The CDR3 is 13 amino acids. For the CDR3, the DNA is TGCGCCAGCAGCTTGGCCTCGGGGAATGAGCAGTTCTTC. Protein: CASSLASGNEQFF.

V usage is TRBV30 and J usage is TRBJ1-1, with D maybe TRBD1 (5 bases). Germline CDR1 is GTSNPN and CDR2 is SVGIG (reference sequence). With 3 bases removed from V and 1 base from J, the gap between germline ends came to 15 bases. The CDR3 is 15 amino acids. This chain's CDR3 is CAWSSWGDRNTEAFF. DNA of the CDR3: TGTGCCTGGAGCTCCTGGGGGGACCGGAACACTGAAGCTTTCTTT.

The V call is TRBV2, the J call TRBJ1-1, with a tentative D call TRBD1 (5 bases). CDR1 is SNHLY, CDR2 FYNNEI, per germline. Trimming removed 4 bases at V and 0 bases at J, with 12 bases between. The CDR3 consists of 15 residues. The CDR3, as DNA: TGTGCCAGCAGTGGGATCGGGGGGTTGAACACTGAAGCTTTCTTT. Translated, it gives CASSGIGGLNTEAFF. Complete variable domain (other parts from reference TRBV2 and TRBJ1-1): EPEVTQTPSHQVTQMGQEVILRCVPISNHLYFYWYRQILGQKVEFLVSFYNNEISEKSEIFDDQFSVERPDGSNFTLKIRSTKLEDSAMYFCASSGIGGLNTEAFFGQGTRLTVV.

The CDR3 loop is CASSTRTGSSYEQYF. CDR3 nucleotide sequence: TGTGCCAGCAGCACGCGGACAGGGAGCTCCTACGAGCAGTACTTC. The chain combines TRBV9 with TRBJ2-7, with 8 bases lining up with TRBD1. Losses at the gene ends were 4 bases for V and 0 bases for J; bases not matched to a gene: 6. CDR1 SGDLS and CDR2 YYNGEE come from the germline V gene. This CDR3 is built from 15 residues.

The chain links TRBV7-2 to TRBJ2-1; D call uncertain. The germline gives CDR1 SGHTA, CDR2 FQGNSA. V dropped 3 bases and J dropped 10 bases, with 10 bases sitting between them. The CDR3 sequence is 12 residues long. CDR3 nucleotides: TGTGCCAGCAGCTTGGATATGGGAGAGCAGTTCTTC. It specifies CASSLDMGEQFF.

The chain employs TRBV5-1 and TRBJ1-4; TRBD1 is a possible D gene (5 bases). Germline CDR1 reads SGHRS; CDR2 reads YFSETQ. The CDR3 has 15 amino acids. Trimming cost V 1 base and J 6 bases, with 13 bases left between them. CDR3 bases: TGCGCCAGCAGCTTGAGGGCAGGGCTGCATGAAAAACTGTTTTTT. It codes for CASSLRAGLHEKLFF.

The chain employs TRBV28 and TRBJ1-4; D is unresolved. Trimming removed 2 bases at V and 11 bases at J, with 12 bases between. The germline V gene has CDR1 MDHEN and CDR2 SYDVKM. The CDR3 is 13 amino acids. This CDR3 reads CASSLTIKDKLFF. CDR3 nucleotide sequence: TGTGCCAGCAGTTTAACCATAAAGGACAAACTGTTTTTT.

This clone was detected once. The chain links TRBV11-3 to TRBJ2-2, with no clear D. The CDR3 covers 15 residues. Trimming removed 3 bases from V and 0 bases from J, with 8 bases in between. CDR1 is SGHNT, CDR2 YENEEA, per germline. The chain's CDR3 is CASSFGPTNTGELFF. In DNA, the CDR3 is TGTGCCAGCAGCTTCGGTCCGACGAACACCGGGGAGCTGTTTTTT. The full variable domain, its missing parts supplied by reference TRBV11-3 and TRBJ2-2, is EAGVVQSPRYKIIEKKQPVAFWCNPISGHNTLYWYLQNLGQGPELLIRYENEEAVDDSQLPKDRFSAERLKGVDSTLKIQPAELGDSAVYLCASSFGPTNTGELFFGEGSRLTVL.

The chain carries TRBV3-1 (or the pseudogene TRBV3-2) and TRBJ2-1, with D unclear. Germline loops: CDR1 LGHDT, CDR2 YNNKEL (reference sequence). This CDR3 is built from 14 residues. The V end lost 0 bases, the J end lost 8 bases, and 11 bases lay between the germline ends. For the CDR3, the DNA is TGTGCCAGCAGCCAAGAAATCTTCGACGATGAGCAGTTCTTC. Translated, it gives CASSQEIFDDEQFF.

This chain links TRBV24-1 with TRBJ2-1; 8 positions agree with TRBD2. The CDR3 loop spans 15 amino acids. V lost 1 base, J lost 7 bases, and 5 bases stayed unmatched. Per the germline V gene, CDR1 is KGHDR and CDR2 is SFDVKD. CDR3 sequence reads: CATSDLSGGRNEQFF. Written as DNA, the CDR3 is TGTGCCACCAGTGATTTAAGCGGGGGTCGGAATGAGCAGTTCTTC.

This clone was detected only once. The rearrangement joins TRBV7-8 to TRBJ2-2; TRBD1 agrees at 7 bases. This CDR3 region has 16 residues. The ends lost 1 base at V and 3 bases at J; junction bases unmatched: 5. Per the germline V gene, CDR1 is SGHVS and CDR2 is FQNEAQ. CDR3 residues: CASSLGGGADTGELFF. The CDR3 DNA follows: TGTGCCAGCAGCTTAGGAGGGGGCGCGGACACCGGGGAGCTGTTTTTT. Variable domain in full (rest from reference TRBV7-8 and TRBJ2-2): GAGVSQSPRYKVAKRGQDVALRCDPISGHVSLFWYQQALGQGPEFLTYFQNEAQLDKSGLPSDRFFAERPEGSVSTLKIQRTQQEDSAVYLCASSLGGGADTGELFFGEGSRLTVL.

The chain is built from TRBV29-1 and TRBJ2-5, with a weak D call TRBD2 (5 bases). The CDR3 spans 12 residues. Germline values: CDR1 SQVTM, CDR2 ANQGSEA. V lost 7 bases and J lost 0, with 9 bases in between. The CDR3 is CSAGNNQETQYF. Written as DNA, the CDR3 is TGCAGCGCCGGGAATAACCAAGAGACCCAGTACTTC.

This chain uses TRBV5-1 with TRBJ1-4; D might be TRBD1 (5 bases). This CDR3 is built from 13 residues. V was cut by 4 bases and J by 8 bases, with 12 bases left in between. Germline lookup yields CDR1 SGHRS and CDR2 YFSETQ. The CDR3 nucleotides read TGCGCCAGCAGCAAGGGGTGGCGGGAAAAACTGTTTTTT. Its protein is CASSKGWREKLFF.